Reported below is one TCR beta chain. The data derive from a study of blood T cells in healthy people across ages. Donation came from healthy Caucasian individuals in Russia who were aged 6 to 90. V was clipped by 1 base and J by 3 bases; unmatched bases: 14. Germline loops: CDR1 LGHNA, CDR2 YNFKEQ. The CDR3 spans 20 residues. Next came a second PCR, run for about 7 to 12 cycles, which used a sample-barcoded 5' primer along with a J-beta primer mix. In TCRdb, the 5' RACE reads were re-called with MiXCR into one record per CDR3 protein. The sample records roughly 650,000 distinct CDR3 sequences, approximately 29% being singletons.

The sequencing sample was made of blood. This TCR derives from a woman older than 75 in good health. The V gene is TRBV4-2, the J gene TRBJ2-2, with TRBD1 matching 10 bases. The CDR3 DNA reads as TGTGCCAGCAGCCAAGTTGGCTCGCGGGACAGGGGCTATGACACCGGGGAGCTGTTTTTT. Residues: CASSQVGSRDRGYDTGELFF.